This T cell receptor beta chain originates from a study of blood T cell repertoires in COVID-19. Study-level background: COVID-19 samples collected from the United States, Italy and Spain covered acute and convalescent phases. PBMCs, B-cell-depleted T cells, or T cells were the source of the cDNA or gDNA that made up the material.

How the authors handled the data: Cell counts per sample came from amplifying reference gene primers. Using immunoSEQ multiplex PCR, the repertoire was profiled, and TCRdb retains in-frame clones only, with some absent. V, J and clone size were drawn from that table, and D and trimming were deduced from the DNA. Here the sample spans under 200,000 clones, about 86% being singletons. Sequenced: peripheral blood. This TCR derives from a man between 18 and 29 years old with acute or convalescent COVID-19.

Here the CDR3 reads CASSLTGQNSNQPQHF. The CDR3, as DNA: TGTGCCAGCAGTCTCACCGGACAGAATAGCAATCAGCCCCAGCATTTT. The gene calls are TRBV27 and TRBJ1-5, with a possible D match to TRBD1 (6 bases). Germline CDR1 reads MNHEY; CDR2 reads SMNVEV (reference sequence). The CDR3 covers 16 residues. V dropped 5 bases and J dropped 0 bases, with 14 bases sitting between them.